Ten or more counts support the clone carrying this T cell receptor beta chain. What it binds is not known. The data were taken from a study of regulatory T cells in long-lasting Graves disease. Germline values: CDR1 SGHTA, CDR2 FQGTGA. V dropped 4 bases and J dropped 7 bases, with 17 bases sitting between them. CDR3 length equals 14 residues. With iRepertoire HTBI primers and Arm-PCR of CDR3 regions, TCR beta libraries were built. Via MiXCR, TCRdb re-called the multiplex PCR reads, giving one row per CDR3 protein. Of around 250,000 distinct CDR3 sequences detected, about 17% appear once; the ten largest clones hold about 15%. Overall study results and limits: Lower TCR diversity was seen in persistent Graves' patients than in newly diagnosed ones.

Regarding time point: newly diagnosed GD, antithyroid drugs for less than 3 months. There was RNA extracted from PBMCs, and the TCR library was made from it. The same sample was also used in a study of T cells in Graves' hyperthyroidism and ophthalmopathy. That paper notes: In blood, most of the thyroid clonotypes expanded above 0.001 were also present.

The chain carries TRBV7-3 and TRBJ2-7; the D call may be TRBD1 or TRBD2 (5 bases each). The source was peripheral blood mononuclear cells (PBMCs), collected at new diagnosis, from a patient treated with antithyroid drugs. This TCR derives from a woman aged 25 to 39 with Graves disease. The CDR3 region is CASSYRDGLGEQYF. As DNA, the CDR3 is TGTGCCAGCAGCTACCGGGACGGACTCGGGGAGCAGTACTTC.